This T cell receptor (beta chain) appears in the sequencing data of a study of cytomegalovirus exposure and HLA in healthy donors. On the study more broadly: Earlier findings included more than 95 million unique TCR beta sequences obtained from 150 million to 200 million T cells. Study-level points and caveats: Trimming of TCR beta V- and J-genes showed a link, identified in a later analysis, to a missense DCLRE1C variant. Presence/absence analysis assumed near-uniform sequencing depth across donors. A later analysis revealed that TCR association rates differed between HLA loci, peaking at DRB1 and bottoming out at HLA-C.

V lost 10 bases, J lost 5 bases, and 5 bases stayed unmatched. The CDR3 has 13 residues. Germline-derived CDR1 and CDR2 are LNHDA and SQIVND (reference sequence). This clone was observed a few times. Antigen specificity is unknown. PCR involved 60 Vbeta and 13 Jbeta primers. Libraries were prepared by immunoSEQ multiplex PCR; TCRdb keeps only in-frame clonotypes and omits some of them. The sample lists some 160,000 clones; around 79% were seen once. The chain combines TRBV19 with TRBJ1-6, with 7 bases that match TRBD1. The sample taken for sequencing was PBMCs. The sequence was obtained from a woman between 50 and 59 years old in good health and CMV-seronegative. This CDR3 reads CATNDRDNSPLHF. The CDR3 coding sequence is TGTGCCACCAATGACAGGGATAATTCACCCCTCCACTTT.